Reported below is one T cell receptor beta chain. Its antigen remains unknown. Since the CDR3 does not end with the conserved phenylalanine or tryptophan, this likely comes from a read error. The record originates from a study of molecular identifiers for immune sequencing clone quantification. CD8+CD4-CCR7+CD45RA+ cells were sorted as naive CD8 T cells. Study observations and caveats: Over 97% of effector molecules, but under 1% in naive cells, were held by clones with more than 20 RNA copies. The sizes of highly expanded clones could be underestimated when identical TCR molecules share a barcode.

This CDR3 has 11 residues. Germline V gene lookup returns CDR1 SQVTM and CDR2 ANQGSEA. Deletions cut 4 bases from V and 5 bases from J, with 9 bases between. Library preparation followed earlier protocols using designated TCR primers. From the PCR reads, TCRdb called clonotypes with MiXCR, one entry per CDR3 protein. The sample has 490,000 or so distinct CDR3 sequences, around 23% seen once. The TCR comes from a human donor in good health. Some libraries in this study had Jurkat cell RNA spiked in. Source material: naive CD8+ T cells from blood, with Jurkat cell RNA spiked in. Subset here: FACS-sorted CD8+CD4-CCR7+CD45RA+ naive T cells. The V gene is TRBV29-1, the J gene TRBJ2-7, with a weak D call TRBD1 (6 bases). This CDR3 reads CSVARGHEQYL. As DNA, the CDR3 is TGCAGCGTTGCCAGGGGACACGAGCAGTACCTC.